Listed here is a single TCR beta chain. This clone's antigen is unknown. A much larger clonotype is one base distant, so this may be a read error. Blood RNA was extracted from unsorted whole blood using TRIzol reagent, and germline DNA was obtained with the DNeasy Blood & Tissue kit. At the time of sampling, the patients had chronic HBV infection and had not received any treatment. Before surgery, approximately 4 milliliters of peripheral blood were collected into K2EDTA tubes. This entry is derived from a study of tumor-infiltrating lymphocytes in primary liver carcinoma (dated by TCRdb to 2016 to 2017). Study-level background: Roughly five patients with histopathologically diagnosed primary liver carcinoma underwent surgical resection in China between late 2015 and 2016. Of the five patients, three men and two women aged 30 to 69 years, four had hepatocellular carcinoma and one had combined HCC and intrahepatic cholangiocarcinoma. The five patients had tumors staged T1-T3 N0M0, with maximum diameters ranging from about 4 to 11 cm. Each sample produced roughly 3.65 to 7.13 million productive TCRbeta reads, and read depth showed no significant difference between tissue types. TCRbeta repertoire sequencing, expression microarrays and whole-exome sequencing were combined in the study across five regions of each liver tumor, with adjacent normal tissue and blood also included. TCRbeta repertoire sequencing covered 35 specimens from 5 patients: 25 or so tumor regions, 5 adjacent noncancerous liver tissues and 5 peripheral blood samples. Technical replicate repertoires showed high reproducibility, with mean shared-clone rates roughly 0.89 and correlation coefficients above 0.95.

The paper's findings and limits, for the study overall: The top 250 clones made up a significantly larger repertoire fraction in tumors than in blood (p = 0.039). Comparison of CD4+ and CD8+ T cell repertoires was precluded by the use of bulk unsorted samples. Because only the TCR beta chain was sequenced and unpaired alpha chains were not captured, true repertoire diversity is likely underestimated. Only a few patients were included in the study, and the authors note that the findings should be validated in a larger study. Pairs of tumor regions showed greater repertoire overlap (mean about 36%) than tumor-adjacent pairs (17%) or tumor-blood pairs (roughly 15%), which is consistent with antigen-driven expansion.

The CDR3 contains 12 residues, cysteine and phenylalanine counted. The DNA shown is the 36-base CDR3, in frame from base 1. TCRbeta-specific cDNA was reverse-transcribed from 500 ng total RNA using a constant-region primer and ProtoScript II reverse transcriptase. TCRbeta libraries were built with three nested multiplex PCR rounds, a slightly modified ARM-PCR procedure. Each of the first two PCR rounds ran for approximately 10 cycles and used multiplex TRBV1-TRBV30 forward primers together with a Cbeta reverse primer. Sample barcodes and Illumina adapters were added in a final 25-cycle PCR with Deep VentR polymerase. Before sequencing, amplicons of 200-500 bp were gel-purified using a QIAquick gel extraction kit. An Illumina HiSeq 2500 was used to sequence the TCRbeta amplicons, generating 250-bp paired-end reads. The authors' analysis ran thus. Quality trimming of reads was performed with Trimmomatic v0.33, and paired reads were merged with FLASH v1.2.11 so that full CDR3 sequences could be recovered. V, D and J germline segments were assigned to the rearranged TCRbeta sequences by MiGEC v1.2.1b. Clonotype statistics and Shannon-Wiener diversity indices were calculated with VDJtools v1.0.0. Except for diversity analysis, only the 250 most abundant clonotypes of each sample were used in subsequent analyses to reduce sampling bias. TCRdb ran its own pipeline on the public reads, namely fastp trimming at Q25 and MiXCR clone calling, and kept in-frame beta chains. Here each entry gathers all rows of one CDR3 protein and keeps the most common genes and DNA. The V and J calls shown here were made by TCRdb, not taken from the authors' results. The sample table contains approximately 310,000 distinct CDR3 sequences; only one count was recorded for 55% to 65% of them. The ten largest clones take up about 9.4% of the sample.

The V and J segments used are TRBV12-3 or TRBV12-4 and TRBJ2-7, and the D gene may be TRBD2, 5 bases matching. The sample consisted of peripheral blood. The receptor's source is a man in his forties with primary liver carcinoma and hepatitis B virus infection. Here is the DNA: TGTGCCAGGAGTTACGGAGGTGTTGAGCAGTACTTC. Its protein product is CARSYGGVEQYF.